Described below is a single T cell receptor beta chain sequence and its context. The data were taken from a study of cytomegalovirus exposure and HLA in healthy donors. Healthy people donating bone marrow made up the donors. PCR used 60 Vbeta primers and 13 Jbeta primers. Assay: immunoSEQ multiplex PCR; the TCRdb copy retains only in-frame clones and omits some. The sample shows 90,000 to 120,000 clones, 76% of them seen only once. Looked up from germline, CDR1 is SGHAT and CDR2 is FQNNGV. V shed 4 bases and J shed 5 bases, with 21 bases lying between them. The CDR3 length is 16 residues. This receptor was identified in a man aged 18 to 29 in good health and CMV-seronegative. The rearrangement uses TRBV11-2 and TRBJ2-7; TRBD2 is a possible D gene (5 bases). The sample taken for sequencing was PBMCs. The CDR3 region has the DNA TGTGCCAGCAGCTCGGGAAGGGTGGTAGGAAGCGACGAGCAGTACTTC. Translated, it gives CASSSGRVVGSDEQYF. Variable domain in full (rest from reference TRBV11-2 and TRBJ2-7): EAGVAQSPRYKIIEKRQSVAFWCNPISGHATLYWYQQILGQGPKLLIQFQNNGVVDDSQLPKDRFSAERLKGVDSTLKIQPAKLEDSAVYLCASSSGRVVGSDEQYFGPGTRLTVT.